The clone carrying this T cell receptor (beta chain) was seen more than once but under ten times. Its specificity is not known. Donors contributed one heparinised blood draw apiece, averaging about 110 mL. This entry is derived from a study of beta chain features in type 1 diabetes. Study-level results: Any HLA effect on TCRB rearrangement was left unresolved by small sub-analyses.

The CDR3 totals 15 residues. Germline V gene data show CDR1 as GTSNPN and CDR2 as SVGIG (reference sequence). V lost 2 bases and J lost 5; bases outside the gene matches: 8. Sequencing targeted expressed TCRB transcripts, as all isolated RNA had been reverse transcribed. The protocol was immunoSEQ multiplex PCR, while the TCRdb copy is restricted to in-frame clones and leaves out a portion. This table holds 450,000 to 550,000 clones, 30% found once. The TCR was taken from a man between 18 and 29 years old in good health. The genes are TRBV30 and TRBJ2-1, with 8 bases that match TRBD2. The material sequenced was naive CD4+ T cells from blood. This CDR3 is CAWSPASGRHNEQFF. The DNA of the CDR3 is TGTGCCTGGAGTCCCGCTAGCGGGCGTCACAATGAGCAGTTCTTC.